This record covers a single TCR beta chain. The table came from immunoSEQ multiplex PCR; TCRdb's copy has only in-frame clones and leaves some out. The repertoire holds some 99,000 clones, with 92% as singletons. The record originates from a study of T cell changes during pregnancy in multiple sclerosis. CDR1 and CDR2 from the germline V gene are SGHDN and FVKESK. The CDR3 runs 16 residues. V shed 2 bases and J 0 bases; nucleotides not matched to a gene: 2. The sequenced sample was peripheral blood, obtained after pregnancy. The sequence was obtained from a female donor in good health, enrolled as a control in a pregnancy study. J is TRBJ1-3 and V is TRBV14; 9 bases align to TRBD1. CDR3 amino acids: CASSQSTGGSGNTIYF. The CDR3 region has the DNA TGTGCCAGCAGCCAATCGACAGGGGGCTCTGGAAACACCATATATTTT.